This T cell receptor (beta chain) was captured in a study of cytomegalovirus exposure and HLA in healthy donors. Study overall: The 100 to 150 validation repertoires matched the 666 first-cohort repertoires in platform, a later analysis reported.

This table comes from immunoSEQ multiplex PCR, and its TCRdb copy is limited to in-frame clones, with some not included. This sample has 130,000 to 150,000 clones, with about 86% found just once. About this clone itself: Its antigen is unidentified.

Trimming took 6 bases from V and 2 from J, leaving 5 bases between them. Looked up from germline, CDR1 is MNHNY and CDR2 is SVGAGI (reference sequence). The CDR3 consists of 12 residues. Study-wide results and caveats: The study labeled 150 or so TCR beta chains cytomegalovirus-associated.

V is TRBV6-6 and J is TRBJ1-5; no firm D call. Material for sequencing was PBMCs. The sequence was obtained from a woman in her late teens or twenties in good health and CMV-seropositive. The CDR3 DNA reads TGTGCCAGCAGGGGCGGCAATCAGCCCCAGCATTTT. It specifies CASRGGNQPQHF.